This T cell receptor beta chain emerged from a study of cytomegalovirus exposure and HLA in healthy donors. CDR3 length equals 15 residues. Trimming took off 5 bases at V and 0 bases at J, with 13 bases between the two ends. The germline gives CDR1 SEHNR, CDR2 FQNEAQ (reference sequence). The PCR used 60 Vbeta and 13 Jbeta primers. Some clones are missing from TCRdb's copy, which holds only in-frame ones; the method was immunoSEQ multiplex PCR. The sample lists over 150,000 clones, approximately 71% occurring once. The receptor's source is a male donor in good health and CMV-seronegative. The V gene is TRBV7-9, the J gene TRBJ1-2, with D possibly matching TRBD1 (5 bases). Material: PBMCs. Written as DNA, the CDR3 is TGTGCCAGCAGCCCCCTGGGCAGGGCTAACTATGGCTACACCTTC. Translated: CASSPLGRANYGYTF.